This T cell receptor (beta chain) is drawn from a study of blood T cell repertoires in COVID-19. Study-wide background: The United States, Italy and Spain supplied acute and convalescent COVID-19 samples. T cells, B-cell-depleted T cells, or PBMCs provided the cDNA or gDNA that served as material.

Cohort placement rested on clinical history that participants reported themselves. Donors in Cohort 3 who had recovered were those with two negative PCRs, healthcare professional clearance, or resolution of their symptoms. Profiled with immunoSEQ multiplex PCR; TCRdb holds only in-frame clones, not every one. The table lists more than 200,000 clones, approximately 90% of them singletons. The CDR3 length is 16 residues. Germline V CDR1 and CDR2: SGHRS, YFSETQ. The V and J ends lost 2 bases and 0 bases, in that order; junction bases with no gene match: 1. The receptor was isolated from a woman aged 25 to 39 who had recovered from COVID-19. J is TRBJ1-6 and V is TRBV5-1; 8 positions match TRBD1. Sequencing was carried out using PBMCs or T cells enriched from blood (not recorded which). CDR3 sequence reads: CASSFTGGSYNSPLHF. CDR3 DNA: TGCGCCAGCAGCTTTACAGGGGGCTCCTATAATTCACCCCTCCACTTT.